This T cell receptor (beta chain) was observed in a study of a mutant IDH1 vaccine in newly diagnosed glioma (dated by TCRdb to 2020 to 2023). Broadly, across the study: Of the roughly 30 treated patients, approximately 60% were male and approximately 38% were female, and a mean age of roughly 37 years was recorded. Peripheral blood was drawn at six visits: V03 (baseline), V05, V07, V10, V12 and V13. Before enrollment, patients had received standard therapy of radiotherapy alone, temozolomide alone, or radiochemotherapy with temozolomide; most received the combination. Longitudinal TCRB deep sequencing was performed for some 25 treated patients wherever samples were available for exploratory analyses.

The time point label, as the study defines it: baseline, week 1 (first vaccination visit). What this sample's treatment or condition label stands for: pre-vaccination baseline after standard-of-care therapy. The donors had newly diagnosed IDH1-mutant astrocytomas of WHO grade 3 or 4 that showed loss of nuclear ATRX. The samples were drawn from NOA16, a multicentre, single-arm, open-label phase I trial in Germany that tested a mutant IDH1 peptide vaccine in humans for the first time. For immunogenicity testing, the blood drawn at visit V03 was used as the baseline sample. Genomic DNA for TCRB sequencing was isolated from EDTA blood with the DNeasy Blood and Tissue Kit. Concerning this clone: There is no known antigen for this receptor. No per-base quality is available; no much larger clone lies one base away.

The library was built by means of the immunoSEQ multiplex PCR assay. Rearranged TCR beta chain sequences were amplified using the hsTCRB Kit according to the manufacturer's protocol. TCRB libraries were sequenced on an Illumina MiSeq. In the authors' own workflow: Demultiplexing, trimming and gene mapping were performed with the kit vendor's proprietary platform. The table was pulled from immuneACCESS by TCRdb, which kept in-frame rearrangements only. Such tables lose some clones; where checked, under half of the loss comes from unresolved V genes, and the rest has no known cause. The V and J calls and clone size were taken over from that table, and D and trimming were inferred from the DNA. Within this sample are about 88,000 clones, with roughly 82% of them counted one time only. The ten largest account for 4.5% to 5.5% of the sample. What the research found in general, with its limitations: Changes in the top peripheral T cell clonotypes picked up by TCRB sequencing did not appear to be linked to pseudoprogression. Vaccine-induced immune responses across multiple MHC alleles were detected in roughly 94% of patients. The authors noted that analyses of patient blood samples could not be reproduced because of sample limitations. PBMC samples for TCRB deep sequencing were selected based on availability.

Including cysteine and phenylalanine, the CDR3 has 16 amino acids. Only the CDR3 region is kept as DNA, spanning 48 bases read in frame from base 1. V trim: 4 bases; J trim: 3 bases; unmatched bases: 9. CDR1 and CDR2, looked up from the germline V gene (reference sequence), are MNHNY and SVGAGI. The origin of this receptor is a man aged 35-49 years with glioma. Some clones in this sample may be carry-over from other donors' samples. The material sequenced was PBMCs, taken from a glioma patient treated with radiotherapy, temozolomide or both. The rearranged chain carries TRBV6-6 and TRBJ1-2, with 9 bases matching TRBD1. The sequenced DNA: TGTGCCAGCAGTTCCCCGGGACAGGGTTCGGACTATGGCTACACCTTC. Its translation reads: CASSSPGQGSDYGYTF.